The 22 T cell receptor beta chains below come from one sample, sequenced in a study of PD-1 blockade in classical Hodgkin lymphoma. Time point meaning: cycle 4 day 1 (C4D1), after 6 weeks of nivolumab. With no exception, relapse followed autologous stem cell transplantation in all patients, and brentuximab vedotin exposure varied. Generated by immunoSEQ multiplex PCR, the TCRdb table keeps only in-frame clones and is missing some. The sample consists of around 45,000 clones, around 80% of them appearing once. Sample: peripheral blood mononuclear cells (PBMCs), taken before the fourth cycle of nivolumab. The receptors derive from a human donor with classical Hodgkin lymphoma.

The chain employs TRBV7-8 and TRBJ2-5; 10 bases are a match to TRBD1. Germline V CDR1 and CDR2: SGHVS, FQNEAQ. This CDR3 is built from 14 residues. V was clipped by 4 bases and J by 4 bases; unmatched bases: 3. CDR3 bases: TGTGCCAGCAGCTCCCGGACAGGGGGAGAGACCCAGTACTTC. This codes for CASSSRTGGETQYF.

This chain links TRBV6-5 with TRBJ2-7; D unresolved. CDR1 and CDR2 from the germline V gene are MNHEY and SVGAGI. This CDR3 comprises 14 residues. Between the trimmed V and J ends, which lost 0 bases and 5 bases, there was a span of 11 bases. The CDR3 DNA sequence: TGTGCCAGCAGTTACTCGTTCGGGTCCGACGAGCAGTACTTC. This translates into CASSYSFGSDEQYF.

The chain couples TRBV2 to TRBJ1-5; weak D call: TRBD1 (6 bases). CDR1 and CDR2 from the germline V gene are SNHLY and FYNNEI. V lost 6 bases and J 7 bases, leaving 13 bases between the germline ends. The CDR3 extends over 13 amino acids. CDR3 loop: CASRGGTGQPQHF. Here the CDR3 DNA reads TGTGCCAGCAGGGGGGGCACAGGGCAGCCCCAGCATTTT.

The chain links TRBV7-2 to TRBJ2-1; TRBD1 matches at 10 bases. V lost 4 bases to trimming and J lost 4 bases; unmatched junction nucleotides: 4. From germline, CDR1 is SGHTA and CDR2 FQGNSA. This CDR3 spans 15 amino acids. The CDR3 region has the DNA TGTGCCAGCAGCTCAAGGACAGGGGGGTACAATGAGCAGTTCTTC. As protein: CASSSRTGGYNEQFF.

The chain carries TRBV30 and TRBJ2-3; possible D gene TRBD1, 6 bases. Germline V CDR1 and CDR2: GTSNPN, SVGIG (reference sequence). CDR3 length equals 15 residues. Trimming removed 4 bases from V and 1 base from J, with 15 bases in between. In DNA form, the CDR3 reads TGTGCCTGGACCAACGGGGCAGGGGGCACAGATACGCAGTATTTT. It translates to CAWTNGAGGTDTQYF.

This clone occurred a few times. This rearrangement joins TRBV28 to TRBJ1-4; the match to TRBD1 covers 10 bases. The CDR3 spans 14 residues. CDR1 is MDHEN, CDR2 SYDVKM, per germline. With 4 bases clipped from V and 9 bases from J, the junction kept 5 bases outside the gene matches. The CDR3 reads CASSSTGQGKKLFF. CDR3 coding DNA: TGTGCCAGCAGTTCTACGGGACAGGGGAAAAAACTGTTTTTT.

This chain uses TRBV18 with TRBJ1-1; 9 positions match TRBD1. CDR1 KGHSH and CDR2 LQKENI come from the germline V gene. V was clipped by 6 bases and J by 11 bases; unmatched bases: 10. This CDR3 has 13 amino acids. CDR3 sequence (DNA): TGTGCCAGCTCTCGGGACAGGGATGTCGGGGCTTTCTTT. This encodes CASSRDRDVGAFF.

The chain couples TRBV5-5 to TRBJ1-5, with TRBD1 matching over 9 bases. With V trimmed by 2 bases and J by 0 bases, 9 bases remained unmatched. This CDR3 comprises 18 residues. Germline CDR1 reads SGHKS; CDR2 reads YYEKEE (reference sequence). The CDR3 sequence: CASSFSPGTGRSNQPQHF. In nucleotides, the CDR3 is TGTGCCAGCAGCTTTTCCCCCGGGACAGGGCGTAGCAATCAGCCCCAGCATTTT.

The V gene is TRBV5-1, the J gene TRBJ1-4; D is perhaps TRBD1 (6 bases). This CDR3 region has 15 residues. Per the germline V gene, CDR1 is SGHRS and CDR2 is YFSETQ. V was cut by 4 bases and J by 8 bases, with 18 bases left in between. The CDR3: CASSPGEGQGEKLFF. DNA of the CDR3: TGCGCCAGCAGCCCCGGTGAGGGCCAGGGGGAAAAACTGTTTTTT.

The chain uses TRBV7-2 and TRBJ1-5; no reliable D call. The CDR3 has 15 residues. The V end was cut by 3 bases, the J end by 0 bases, with 9 bases between. Germline CDR1 and CDR2: SGHTA and FQGNSA. The CDR3 DNA sequence: TGTGCCAGCAGCTTGGCCGGGGTTAGCAATCAGCCCCAGCATTTT. This sequence encodes CASSLAGVSNQPQHF.

Here the CDR3 reads CASTPQGGVGTEAFF. The DNA of the CDR3 is TGTGCCAGCACCCCTCAGGGGGGGGTAGGAACTGAAGCTTTCTTT. This chain connects TRBV11-2 to TRBJ1-1; 7 bases are shared with TRBD1. This CDR3 spans 15 amino acids. Trimming at V came to 7 bases and at J to 5 bases, leaving 13 bases not matched to a gene. Germline CDR1 and CDR2: SGHAT and FQNNGV.

The chain has TRBV7-9 and TRBJ1-4, with a tentative D call TRBD1 (5 bases). Looked up from germline, CDR1 is SEHNR and CDR2 is FQNEAQ (reference sequence). The ends were cut back, 6 bases at V and 5 bases at J, with 19 bases in the middle. This CDR3 is built from 16 residues. The CDR3: CASSDIGGSTNEKLFF. The CDR3 DNA sequence: TGTGCCAGCAGTGATATCGGGGGGTCCACCAATGAAAAACTGTTTTTT. The variable domain in full, with the rest retrieved from reference TRBV7-9 and TRBJ1-4, is DTGVSQNPRHKITKRGQNVTFRCDPISEHNRLYWYRQTLGQGPEFLTYFQNEAQLEKSRLLSDRFSAERPKGSFSTLEIQRTEQGDSAMYLCASSDIGGSTNEKLFFGSGTQLSVL.

This clone has only one observation. The genes are TRBV29-1 and TRBJ1-2; possible D gene TRBD1, 5 bases. Trimming stripped 2 bases from V and 9 bases from J, with 7 bases between. Germline V CDR1 and CDR2: SQVTM, ANQGSEA. The CDR3 sequence is 10 residues long. CDR3 region: CSVERGSYTF. The CDR3 DNA is TGCAGCGTTGAACGGGGGAGCTACACCTTC.

This clone was detected only a few times. J is TRBJ1-6 and V is TRBV6-5; perhaps TRBD1 as D (6 bases). Germline-derived CDR1 and CDR2 are MNHEY and SVGAGI. Between the trimmed V and J ends, which lost 8 bases and 7 bases, there was a span of 15 bases. The CDR3 contains 14 residues. CDR3 sequence (DNA): TGTGCCAGCGTAGCACAGGGTCGGAATTCACCCCTCCACTTT. This translates into CASVAQGRNSPLHF.

This sequence joins TRBV6-5 and TRBJ2-4, with 8 bases aligning to TRBD2. This CDR3 region has 15 residues. CDR1 and CDR2 from the germline V gene are MNHEY and SVGAGI. Trimming removed 5 bases from V and 3 bases from J; junction bases left unmatched: 6. CDR3 amino acids: CASSPGGLDKNIQYF. Here the CDR3 DNA reads TGTGCCAGCAGTCCGGGGGGGCTGGACAAAAACATTCAGTACTTC.

This clone turned up a few times. The V gene is TRBV5-1, the J gene TRBJ1-6, with D maybe TRBD1 (5 bases). V was shortened by 5 bases and J by 5 bases, with 14 bases between the two germline ends. Germline V gives CDR1 SGHRS, CDR2 YFSETQ. The CDR3 spans 15 residues. The CDR3 coding sequence is TGCGCCAGCAGGAGAGCCGGGGCCAATAATTCACCCCTCCACTTT. Translated, it gives CASRRAGANNSPLHF.

The chain joins TRBV11-3 to TRBJ2-7; a possible D gene is TRBD2 (6 bases). Trimming took 8 bases from V and 1 from J, leaving 15 bases between them. This CDR3 is built from 14 residues. In germline, CDR1 is SGHNT, CDR2 YENEEA. Here the CDR3 reads CASSLGGASYEQYF. The CDR3 DNA reads TGTGCCAGCTCCCTTGGCGGGGCGTCCTACGAGCAGTACTTC.

V gene TRBV9 combines with J gene TRBJ2-7; a possible D gene is TRBD1 (6 bases). CDR1 and CDR2 from the germline V gene are SGDLS and YYNGEE. Trimming left V 4 bases short and J 5 bases short, with 16 bases between. The CDR3 length is 14 residues. Here the CDR3 DNA reads TGTGCCAGCAGCTTTACGCCAGGGGTCGACGAGCAGTACTTC. The encoded protein is CASSFTPGVDEQYF.

The rearrangement joins TRBV4-3 to TRBJ1-5, with unresolved D. Germline CDR1 and CDR2: LGHNA and YSLEER. Trimming removed 1 base at V and 3 bases at J, with 10 bases between. The CDR3 sequence is 15 residues long. This chain's CDR3 is CASSQGYGNNQPQHF. DNA of the CDR3: TGCGCCAGCAGCCAAGGGTACGGTAACAATCAGCCCCAGCATTTT.

The chain has TRBV2 and TRBJ1-1; no clear D gene. V was pared by 6 bases and J by 0 bases, with 5 bases between. Germline V CDR1 and CDR2: SNHLY, FYNNEI. There are 12 residues in the CDR3. The CDR3 protein is CASRVMNTEAFF. Written as DNA, the CDR3 is TGTGCCAGCAGGGTTATGAACACTGAAGCTTTCTTT.

This chain uses TRBV5-4 with TRBJ2-2; 7 bases align to TRBD1. The germline CDR1 and CDR2 sequences are SGHNT and YYREEE (reference sequence). V gave up 4 bases and J gave up 3 bases; unmatched junction bases: 6. The CDR3 contains 15 residues. CDR3 sequence: CASSLTGRDTGELFF. CDR3 DNA: TGTGCCAGCAGCCTGACAGGGCGGGACACCGGGGAGCTGTTTTTT. Full variable domain (outside the CDR3, taken from reference TRBV5-4 and TRBJ2-2): ETGVTQSPTHLIKTRGQQVTLRCSSQSGHNTVSWYQQALGQGPQFIFQYYREEENGRGNFPPRFSGLQFPNYSSELNVNALELDDSALYLCASSLTGRDTGELFFGEGSRLTVL.

The chain couples TRBV19 to TRBJ2-2; 11 bases fit TRBD2. Germline V gene data show CDR1 as LNHDA and CDR2 as SQIVND (reference sequence). Trimming removed 5 bases from V and 7 bases from J; junction bases left unmatched: 6. The length of the CDR3 is 15 residues. The CDR3 protein is CASSPTSGEGGELFF. The CDR3 DNA sequence: TGTGCCAGTAGTCCGACTAGCGGGGAGGGCGGGGAGCTGTTTTTT.